The 6 T cell receptor beta chains below were found in one sample sequenced in a study of radiation and T cells in renal cell carcinoma. The method was immunoSEQ multiplex PCR; TCRdb's version includes in-frame clones alone and lacks a portion of them. Of over 60,000 clones in the sample, roughly 85% were seen once. Time point denoted: blood 4 weeks post-SBRT, at nephrectomy. The treatment is: 15 Gy SBRT to primary tumor, nephrectomy 4 weeks later. The sequencing here drew on blood, taken from a patient whose treatment included radiotherapy and nephrectomy. These receptor sequences come from a woman aged 60-75 years with renal cell carcinoma.

J is TRBJ2-1 and V is TRBV6-5; D might be TRBD1 (6 bases). Trimming removed 5 bases at V and 4 bases at J, with 15 bases between. This CDR3 comprises 15 residues. Germline V gene sequence: CDR1 MNHEY, CDR2 SVGAGI. The chain's CDR3 is CASSKGQPPYNEQFF. The CDR3 nucleotides are TGTGCCAGCAGTAAGGGACAACCCCCATACAATGAGCAGTTCTTC.

V is TRBV11-1 and J is TRBJ1-2; D is unclear. Per the germline V gene, CDR1 is SGHAT and CDR2 is FQDESV (reference sequence). V lost 1 base and J 3 bases, leaving 9 bases between the germline ends. The CDR3 totals 14 residues. The chain's CDR3 is CASSLGNLDYGYTF. CDR3 nucleotides: TGTGCCAGCAGCTTAGGAAATTTGGACTATGGCTACACCTTC.

The chain combines TRBV18 with TRBJ2-4; 7 bases align to TRBD1. Germline V gene lookup returns CDR1 KGHSH and CDR2 LQKENI. V gave up 2 bases and J gave up 8 bases; unmatched junction bases: 6. CDR3 length: 14 amino acids. The CDR3 loop reads CASSPVTGTDIQYF. The CDR3 DNA reads TGTGCCAGCTCACCAGTGACAGGGACGGACATTCAGTACTTC.

The CDR3 DNA is TGTGCCAGCAGTTGGGCCGCCAGCTCCTACGAGCAGTACTTC. It specifies CASSWAASSYEQYF. This sequence joins TRBV28 and TRBJ2-7; D not resolved. This CDR3 region has 14 residues. Germline assignment: CDR1 MDHEN and CDR2 SYDVKM. The V gene lost 4 bases and the J gene lost 0 bases, with 10 bases spanning the gap.

This clone appeared many times. The chain employs TRBV11-2 and TRBJ1-4; possibly TRBD1 for D (6 bases). The CDR3 totals 15 residues. Between the trimmed V and J ends, which lost 1 base and 5 bases, there was a span of 11 bases. The V gene's germline CDR1 is SGHAT and CDR2 FQNNGV. The CDR3 DNA reads as TGTGCCAGCAGCTTAGGAGGGGGGCTGAATGAAAAACTGTTTTTT. Translation gives CASSLGGGLNEKLFF.

The chain recombines TRBV6-6 with TRBJ1-5; D is unclear. Germline V gene sequence: CDR1 MNHNY, CDR2 SVGAGI (reference sequence). The CDR3 consists of 16 residues. V lost 0 bases, J lost 6 bases, and 15 bases lay in between. CDR3 nucleotides: TGTGCCAGCAGTTACTCCGGCGGAGGGAGCCCTCAGCCCCAGCATTTT. This translates into CASSYSGGGSPQPQHF.